This TCR beta chain comes out of a study of T cell repertoires in cytomegalovirus infection. Study-wide results and caveats: Cumulative frequency (of public TCR beta family members) identified carriers of CMV plus the relevant HLA. Dominating the ex vivo response were TCR beta clonotypes that were CMV-specific and HLA-C-restricted.

Worth noting for this clonotype: Its antigen is not known.

MiXCR, run by TCRdb on the reads, gives a single entry per CDR3 protein. The table has 800,000 to 950,000 distinct CDR3 sequences, less than 35% seen once. Germline V lookup: CDR1 DFQATT, CDR2 SNEGSKA (reference sequence). V shed 3 bases and J shed 2 bases, with 20 bases lying between them. The CDR3 extends over 17 amino acids. The TCR originated in a human donor in good health (CMV status not recorded). Some clones in this sample may be carry-over from other donors' samples. V and J are TRBV20-1 and TRBJ1-5; D possibly corresponds to TRBD1 (5 bases). Sequences were derived from cultured CD8+ T cells from PBMCs, sampled from culture after CMV antigen stimulation. This CDR3 reads CSASLRINRGRNQPQHF. CDR3 DNA sequence: TGCAGTGCTAGCCTTAGAATAAATCGGGGACGCAATCAGCCCCAGCATTTT.